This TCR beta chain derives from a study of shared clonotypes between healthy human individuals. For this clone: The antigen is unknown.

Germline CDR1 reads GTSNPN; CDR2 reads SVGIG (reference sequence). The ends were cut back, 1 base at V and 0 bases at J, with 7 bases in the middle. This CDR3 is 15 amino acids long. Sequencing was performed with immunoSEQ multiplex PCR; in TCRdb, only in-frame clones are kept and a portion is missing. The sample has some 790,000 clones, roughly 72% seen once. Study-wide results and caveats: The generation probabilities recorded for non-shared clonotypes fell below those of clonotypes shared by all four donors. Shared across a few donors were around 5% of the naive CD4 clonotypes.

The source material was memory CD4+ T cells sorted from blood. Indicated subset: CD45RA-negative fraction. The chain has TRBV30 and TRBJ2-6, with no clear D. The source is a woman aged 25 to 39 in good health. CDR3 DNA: TGTGCCTGGAGTGCCCAGATCTCTGGGGCCAACGTCCTGACTTTC. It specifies CAWSAQISGANVLTF. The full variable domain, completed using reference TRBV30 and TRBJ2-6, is SQTIHQWPATLVQPVGSPLSLECTVEGTSNPNLYWYRQAAGRGLQLLFYSVGIGQISSEVPQNLSASRPQDRQFILSSKKLLLSDSGFYLCAWSAQISGANVLTFGAGSRLTVL.